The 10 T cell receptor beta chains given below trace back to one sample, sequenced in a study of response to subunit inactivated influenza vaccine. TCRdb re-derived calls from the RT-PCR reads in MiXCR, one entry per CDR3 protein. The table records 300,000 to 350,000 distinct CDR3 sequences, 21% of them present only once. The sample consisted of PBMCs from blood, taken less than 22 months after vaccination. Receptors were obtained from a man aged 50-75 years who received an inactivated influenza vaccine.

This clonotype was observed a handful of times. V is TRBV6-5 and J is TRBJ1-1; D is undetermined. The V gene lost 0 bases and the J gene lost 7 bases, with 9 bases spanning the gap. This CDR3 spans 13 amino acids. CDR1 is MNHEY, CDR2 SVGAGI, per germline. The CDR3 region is CASSYSRQNEAFF. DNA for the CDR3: TGTGCCAGCAGTTACTCTCGGCAGAATGAAGCTTTCTTT.

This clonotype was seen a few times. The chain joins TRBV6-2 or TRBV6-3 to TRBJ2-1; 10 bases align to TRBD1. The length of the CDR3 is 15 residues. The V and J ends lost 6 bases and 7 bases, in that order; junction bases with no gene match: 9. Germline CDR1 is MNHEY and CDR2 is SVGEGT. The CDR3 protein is CASSPGQGFRNEQFF. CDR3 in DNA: TGTGCCAGCAGCCCGGGACAGGGGTTTAGGAATGAGCAGTTCTTC.

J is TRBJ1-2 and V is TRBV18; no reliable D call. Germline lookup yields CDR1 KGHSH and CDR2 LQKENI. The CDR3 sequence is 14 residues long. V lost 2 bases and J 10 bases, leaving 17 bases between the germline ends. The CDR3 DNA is TGTGCCAGCTCACCATATCCTGGGGAATCTGACTACACCTTC. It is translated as CASSPYPGESDYTF.

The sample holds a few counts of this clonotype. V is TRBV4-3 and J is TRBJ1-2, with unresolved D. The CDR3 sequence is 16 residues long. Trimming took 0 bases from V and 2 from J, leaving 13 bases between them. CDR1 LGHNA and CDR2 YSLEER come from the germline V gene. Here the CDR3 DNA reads TGCGCCAGCAGCCAAGAATGGGCAAGCCTAAACTATGGCTACACCTTC. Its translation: CASSQEWASLNYGYTF.

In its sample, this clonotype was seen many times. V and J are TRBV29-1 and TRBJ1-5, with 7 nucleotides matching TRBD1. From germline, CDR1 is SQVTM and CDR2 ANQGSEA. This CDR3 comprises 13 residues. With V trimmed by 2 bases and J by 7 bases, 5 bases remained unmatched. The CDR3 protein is CSVELRQGQPQHF. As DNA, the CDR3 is TGCAGCGTTGAATTGAGACAGGGCCAGCCCCAGCATTTT.

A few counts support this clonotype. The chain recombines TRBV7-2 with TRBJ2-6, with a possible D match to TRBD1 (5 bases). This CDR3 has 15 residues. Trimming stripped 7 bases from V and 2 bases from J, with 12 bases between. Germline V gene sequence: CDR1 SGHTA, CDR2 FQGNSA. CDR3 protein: CASKGIRAGANVLTF. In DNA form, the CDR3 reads TGTGCCAGCAAGGGAATCAGGGCTGGGGCCAACGTCCTGACTTTC.

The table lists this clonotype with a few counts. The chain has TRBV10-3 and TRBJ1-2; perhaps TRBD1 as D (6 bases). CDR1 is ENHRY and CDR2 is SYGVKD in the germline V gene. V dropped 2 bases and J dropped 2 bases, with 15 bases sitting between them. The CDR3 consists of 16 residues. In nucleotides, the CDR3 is TGTGCCATCAGTGAGACCGGACAGCCCAGAAACTATGGCTACACCTTC. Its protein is CAISETGQPRNYGYTF.

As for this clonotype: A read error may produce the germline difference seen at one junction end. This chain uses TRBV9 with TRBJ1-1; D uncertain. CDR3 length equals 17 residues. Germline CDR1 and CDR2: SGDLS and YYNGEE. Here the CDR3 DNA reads TGTGCCAGCAGCGTAGTTGGGGTCGGGGTCGGGAACGCTGAAGCTTTCTTT. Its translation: CASSVVGVGVGNAEAFF.

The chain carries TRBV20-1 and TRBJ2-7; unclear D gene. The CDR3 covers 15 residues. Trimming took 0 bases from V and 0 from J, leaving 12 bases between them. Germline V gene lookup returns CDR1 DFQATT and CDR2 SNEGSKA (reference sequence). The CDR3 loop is CSARDLPSSSYEQYF. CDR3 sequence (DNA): TGCAGTGCTAGAGATCTCCCCTCCAGCTCCTACGAGCAGTACTTC.

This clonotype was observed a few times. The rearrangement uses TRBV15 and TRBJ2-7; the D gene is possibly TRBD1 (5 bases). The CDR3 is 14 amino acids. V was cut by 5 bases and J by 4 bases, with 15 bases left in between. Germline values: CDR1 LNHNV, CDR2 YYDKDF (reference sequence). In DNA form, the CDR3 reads TGTGCCACCAGCCGAACAGGTGTTAAGTACGAGCAGTACTTC. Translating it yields CATSRTGVKYEQYF.